The following is a T cell receptor beta chain sequence with its context. Its specific antigen is unknown. These data come from a study of T cells expressing NK-cell markers (dated by TCRdb to the early 2020s). About the full investigation: Three sorted T-cell subsets (CD3+CD56+NKG2C+, CD3+CD56+NKG2C- and CD3+CD56-NKG2C+) from seven to nine donors had their TCR beta-chain repertoires profiled. The eight sequenced donors were randomly selected healthy volunteers, three men and five women. Among the eight sequenced donors, seven were HCMV-seropositive and one was HCMV-seronegative. Illumina HiSeq 2000/2500, MiSeq or NextSeq was used to sequence libraries as 2 x 150 bp reads. Broader findings and caveats from the paper: Those dominant clonotypes were again the most abundant among CD3+CD56-NKG2C+ cells in four donors, at roughly 25-65%. Whether the expanded NKG2C-expressing T cell clones were specific for HCMV antigens was left unclear. In a handful of donors, the dominant CD3+CD56+NKG2C+ clonotypes were found to rank among the top 10 CD8+ clonotypes and to make up roughly 1.0-7.5% of CD8+ T cells.

Sequencing was carried out with an Illumina HiSeq 2000. TCR beta cDNA libraries were prepared using 5'RACE template switching, which introduced a universal primer site and unique molecular identifiers. cDNA synthesis was primed from the TCR beta constant segment, followed by two successive PCR amplification steps. Turning to the authors' computational methods: MIGEC was used to demultiplex reads and group reads by UMI, and MiTCR was used to assemble and quantify clonotypes. Only TCR cDNA sequences supported by at least two reads were kept to exclude erroneous sequences. The tcR package was used for downstream repertoire analysis, and clonotypes were matched across fractions by CDR3 nucleotide sequence plus V segment. Antigen specificity was annotated against VDJdb with VDJmatch, allowing one amino acid substitution in CDR3. The reads were reprocessed in TCRdb, with one entry per CDR3 protein sequence and no accompanying DNA. The V and J calls and clone size are TCRdb's, not the authors'. For this sample, the table gives approximately 460,000 distinct CDR3 sequences. The ten largest account for 7.3% of the sample.

A commercial ELISA kit detecting HCMV-specific IgG in serum was used to determine HCMV serostatus. Peripheral blood mononuclear cells were isolated from blood by Ficoll density gradient centrifugation. The sample comprised blood T cells: a sorted CD56 or NKG2C T cell subset, CD4+ or CD8+ T cells, or bulk PBMC T cells (not recorded which). The source of this sequence is a woman aged 18-69 years in good health.

The CDR3 protein sequence reads: CASSYDRLAKNIQYF. The chain is assembled from TRBV6-5 and TRBJ2-4; TCRdb picks TRBD1, but there is no DNA to check that call. The CDR1 and CDR2 encoded by the germline V gene are MNHEY and SVGAGI. From the cysteine up to the phenylalanine, the CDR3 has a length of 15 residues. DNA is not on record.